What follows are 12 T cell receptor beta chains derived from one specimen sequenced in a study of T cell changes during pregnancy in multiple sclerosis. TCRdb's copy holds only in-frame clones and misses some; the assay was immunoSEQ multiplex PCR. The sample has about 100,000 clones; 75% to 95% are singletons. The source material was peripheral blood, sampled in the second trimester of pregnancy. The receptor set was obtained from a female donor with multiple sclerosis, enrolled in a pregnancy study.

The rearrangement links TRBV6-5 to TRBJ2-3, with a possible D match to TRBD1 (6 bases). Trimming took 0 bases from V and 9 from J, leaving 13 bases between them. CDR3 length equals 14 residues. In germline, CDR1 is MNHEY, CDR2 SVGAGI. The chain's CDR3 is CASSYSDGQGTQYF. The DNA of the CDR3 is TGTGCCAGCAGTTACTCGGATGGGCAGGGGACGCAGTATTTT.

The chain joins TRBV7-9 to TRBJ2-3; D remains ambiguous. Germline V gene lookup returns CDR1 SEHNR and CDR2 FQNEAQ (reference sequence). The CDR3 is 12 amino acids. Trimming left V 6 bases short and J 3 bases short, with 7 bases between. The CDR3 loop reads CASSPRTDTQYF. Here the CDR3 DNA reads TGTGCCAGCAGTCCCAGGACAGATACGCAGTATTTT.

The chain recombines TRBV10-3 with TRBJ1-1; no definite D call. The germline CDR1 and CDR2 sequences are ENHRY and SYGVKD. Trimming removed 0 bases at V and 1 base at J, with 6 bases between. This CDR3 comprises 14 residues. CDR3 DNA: TGTGCCATCAGTGAGTCGGGAGGGAACACTGAAGCTTTCTTT. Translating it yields CAISESGGNTEAFF.

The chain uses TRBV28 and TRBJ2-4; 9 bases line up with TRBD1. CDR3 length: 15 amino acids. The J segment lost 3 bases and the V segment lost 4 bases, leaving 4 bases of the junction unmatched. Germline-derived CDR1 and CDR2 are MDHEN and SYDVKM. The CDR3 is CASSYSDRGKNIQYF. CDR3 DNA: TGTGCCAGCAGTTACTCGGACAGGGGCAAAAACATTCAGTACTTC. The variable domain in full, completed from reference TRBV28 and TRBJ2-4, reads DVKVTQSSRYLVKRTGEKVFLECVQDMDHENMFWYRQDPGLGLRLIYFSYDVKMKEKGDIPEGYSVSREKKERFSLILESASTNQTSMYLCASSYSDRGKNIQYFGAGTRLSVL.

CDR3 sequence reads: CSVRGGEDGYEQYF. The CDR3 nucleotides read TGCAGCGTTCGGGGGGGTGAGGATGGCTACGAGCAGTACTTC. V and J are TRBV29-1 and TRBJ2-5; the match to TRBD2 covers 8 bases. The end of the DNA aligns better with TRBJ2-7, so the J call may be wrong. Germline V lookup: CDR1 SQVTM, CDR2 ANQGSEA. This CDR3 has 14 amino acids.

The CDR3 nucleotides read TGTGCCAGACGACTTTCCGGGGCTGAAGCTTTCTTT. Translated: CARRLSGAEAFF. The chain has TRBV28 and TRBJ1-1; D gene unclear. CDR1 and CDR2 from the germline V gene are MDHEN and SYDVKM. The CDR3 has 12 amino acids. Trimming removed 9 bases from V and 6 bases from J, with 14 bases in between.

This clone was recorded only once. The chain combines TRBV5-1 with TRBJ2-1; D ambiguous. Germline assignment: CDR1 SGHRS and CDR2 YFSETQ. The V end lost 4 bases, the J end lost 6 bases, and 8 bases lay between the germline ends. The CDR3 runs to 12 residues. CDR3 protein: CASSGPVNEQFF. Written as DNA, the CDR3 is TGCGCCAGCAGCGGCCCAGTCAATGAGCAGTTCTTC.

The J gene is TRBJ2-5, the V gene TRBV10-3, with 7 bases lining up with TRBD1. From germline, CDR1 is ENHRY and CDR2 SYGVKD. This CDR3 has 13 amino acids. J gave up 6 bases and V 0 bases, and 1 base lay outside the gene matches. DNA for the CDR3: TGTGCCATCAGTGAGTCACAGGGGAAGACCCAGTACTTC. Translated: CAISESQGKTQYF.

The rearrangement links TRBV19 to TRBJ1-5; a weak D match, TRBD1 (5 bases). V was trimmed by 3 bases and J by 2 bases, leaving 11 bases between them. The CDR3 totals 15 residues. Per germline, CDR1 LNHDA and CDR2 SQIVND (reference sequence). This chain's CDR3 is CASSILGGGNQPQHF. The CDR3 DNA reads TGTGCCAGTAGTATCTTGGGGGGTGGCAATCAGCCCCAGCATTTT.

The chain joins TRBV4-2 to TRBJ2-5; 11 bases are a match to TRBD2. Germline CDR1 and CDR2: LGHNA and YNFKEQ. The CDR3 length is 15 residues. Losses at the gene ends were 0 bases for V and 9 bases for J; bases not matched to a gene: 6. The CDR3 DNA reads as TGTGCCAGCAGCCAAGATATAGCGGGAGGGCGGGCCCAGTACTTC. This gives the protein CASSQDIAGGRAQYF.

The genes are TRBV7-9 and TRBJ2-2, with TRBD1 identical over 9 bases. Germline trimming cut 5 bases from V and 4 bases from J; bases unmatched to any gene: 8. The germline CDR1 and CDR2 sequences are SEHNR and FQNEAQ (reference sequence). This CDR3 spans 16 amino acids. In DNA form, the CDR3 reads TGTGCCAGCAGCCCCCCGGACAGGGGTGGCACCGGGGAGCTGTTTTTT. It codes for CASSPPDRGGTGELFF. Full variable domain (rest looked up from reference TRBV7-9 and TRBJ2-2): DTGVSQNPRHKITKRGQNVTFRCDPISEHNRLYWYRQTLGQGPEFLTYFQNEAQLEKSRLLSDRFSAERPKGSFSTLEIQRTEQGDSAMYLCASSPPDRGGTGELFFGEGSRLTVL.

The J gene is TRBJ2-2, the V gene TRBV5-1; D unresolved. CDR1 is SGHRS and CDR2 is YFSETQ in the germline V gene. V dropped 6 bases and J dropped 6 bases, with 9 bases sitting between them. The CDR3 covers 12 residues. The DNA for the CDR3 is TGCGCCAGCACCTTCAGCGCCGGGGAGCTGTTTTTT. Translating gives CASTFSAGELFF.